This TCR beta chain originates from a study of blood T cell repertoires in COVID-19. As for the study in general: Acute and convalescent COVID-19 specimens originated in the United States, Italy and Spain. PBMCs, B-cell-depleted T cells, or T cells were the source of the cDNA or gDNA that made up the material.

The CDR3 spans 13 residues. The V end lost 0 bases, the J end lost 4 bases, and 9 bases lay between the germline ends. Germline-derived CDR1 and CDR2 are GTSNPN and SVGIG (reference sequence). Using immunoSEQ multiplex PCR, the repertoire was profiled, and TCRdb retains in-frame clones only, with some absent. Here the sample spans about 270,000 clones, around nine tenths being singletons. Sequenced: peripheral blood. The chain links TRBV30 to TRBJ2-5, with D tentatively TRBD2 (5 bases). This sequence was found in a man aged 40-49 years with active or convalescent COVID-19. The CDR3 sequence is CAWSVRGTETQYF. The CDR3 DNA reads as TGTGCCTGGAGTGTACGGGGTACAGAGACCCAGTACTTC.